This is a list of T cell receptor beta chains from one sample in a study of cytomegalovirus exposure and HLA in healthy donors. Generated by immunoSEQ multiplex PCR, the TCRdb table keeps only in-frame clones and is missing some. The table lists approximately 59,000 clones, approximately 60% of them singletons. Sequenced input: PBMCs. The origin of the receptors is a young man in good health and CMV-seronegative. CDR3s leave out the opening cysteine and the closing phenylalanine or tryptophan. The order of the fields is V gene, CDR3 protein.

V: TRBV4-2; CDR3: ASSQEARGYT
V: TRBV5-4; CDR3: ASSGAGGQETQY
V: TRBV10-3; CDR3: AIRFTDTRNYGYT
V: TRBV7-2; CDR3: ASSFRGGPYEQY
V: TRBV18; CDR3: ASSPGTGDTGELF
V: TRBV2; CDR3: ASSQDRGAGNTIY
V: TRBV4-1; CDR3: ASSQDLAGGQF
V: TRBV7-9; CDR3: ASSFPRGKFQPQH
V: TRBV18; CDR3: ASSPGQSLQETQY
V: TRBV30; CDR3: AWSDPTGMNTEAF
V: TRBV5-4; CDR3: ASRRGQMNTEAF
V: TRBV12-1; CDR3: ASSFGSETEAF
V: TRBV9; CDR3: ASSPRTSGGAREQF
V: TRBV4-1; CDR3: ASSQGGNYGYT
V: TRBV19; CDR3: ASSLSGTGGSSSYGYT
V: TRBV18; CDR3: ASSPLQGYAEAF
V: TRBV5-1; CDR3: ASSTRYQETQY
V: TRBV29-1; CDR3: SVDNGAEEKLF
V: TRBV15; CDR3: ATSRAWDRADSPLH
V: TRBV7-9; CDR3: ASSPRSWAGNQPQH
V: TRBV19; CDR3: ASSEDNYGYT
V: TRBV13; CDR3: ASSTDRGSAF
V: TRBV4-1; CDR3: ASSGRGGGEYVDEQF
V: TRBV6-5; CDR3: ASRKAGNQPQH
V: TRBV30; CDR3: AWSSDRGGNQPQH
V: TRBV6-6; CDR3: ASSSPQGLLH
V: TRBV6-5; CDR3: ASSYSSGATNEKLF
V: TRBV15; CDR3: ATSSGRDTSYEQY
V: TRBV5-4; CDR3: ASSPDGGGVIYEQY
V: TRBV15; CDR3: ATSRPRLADYNEQF
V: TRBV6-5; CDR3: ASSQWDSNYGYT
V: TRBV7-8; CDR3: ASSLERRGTQY
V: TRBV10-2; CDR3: ASILSGGENTGELF
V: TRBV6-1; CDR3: ASSNDLQGYEQY
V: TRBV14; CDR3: ASSSVSAGELF
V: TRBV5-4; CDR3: ASSLRGNTEAF
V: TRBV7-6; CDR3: ASRAGGYTGELF
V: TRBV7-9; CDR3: ASSLGQQIVNEQY
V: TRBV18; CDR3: ASSPKGQGAEKLF
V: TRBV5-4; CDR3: ASRQELVQETQY
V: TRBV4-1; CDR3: ASSRRDRDTGELF
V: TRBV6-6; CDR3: ASKGDSYEQY
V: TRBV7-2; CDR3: ASSLSTENRNTIY
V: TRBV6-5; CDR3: ASSLRTSGGNEQF
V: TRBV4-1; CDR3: ASSPEGRGVTGAF
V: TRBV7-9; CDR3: ASSLRDRGYEQY
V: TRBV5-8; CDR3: ASSRQELVEPQH
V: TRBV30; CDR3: AWGTGDNQPQH
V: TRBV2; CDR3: ASWAGGSTDTQY
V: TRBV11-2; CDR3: ASIRDRETRELF
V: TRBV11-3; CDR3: ASSLRQKTNTGELF
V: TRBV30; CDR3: AWTRNRASYGYT
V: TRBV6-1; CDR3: ASSEAFAGYSYEQY
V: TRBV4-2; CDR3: ASSQDPPETGLYEQY
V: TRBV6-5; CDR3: ASSYSYMDTQY
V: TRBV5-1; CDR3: ASSFGAGEAF
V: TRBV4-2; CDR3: ASSQDQGGSYEQY
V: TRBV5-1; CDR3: ASSLLGGSYEQY
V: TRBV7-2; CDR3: ASSPTGTGYGYT